The subject of this entry is one T cell receptor (beta chain). The target antigen is unknown. One base away lies a much larger clone, so this may be a sequencing read error. Germline V CDR1 and CDR2: SGHTA, FQGNSA. The J segment lost 8 bases and the V segment lost 0 bases, leaving 3 bases of the junction unmatched. The CDR3 is 14 residues long. Sample-barcoded 5' priming and a J-beta primer mix drove a second PCR of roughly 6 to 12 cycles. A template-switch adaptor containing 12 random nucleotides labeled each cDNA molecule. One entry per CDR3 protein, called by TCRdb with MiXCR from the 5' RACE reads. The top ten hold 17% of the sample, which has around 870,000 distinct CDR3 sequences, more than 25% seen once. This specimen comes from a study of blood T cells in healthy people across ages. Study findings and constraints: Diversity figures derived from one million T cells were judged to underestimate the true value. Long-lived donors exceeded aged donors in naive CD4+ cells and diversity.

This chain links TRBV7-2 with TRBJ1-2, with 10 bases identical to TRBD1. This sequence was found in an elderly woman in good health. The sequencing input was blood. CDR3 region: CASSLAGQGQGYTF. CDR3 bases: TGTGCCAGCAGCTTAGCGGGACAGGGGCAAGGCTACACCTTC.